These 2 T cell receptor beta chains were sequenced from one sample in a study of identical twins. MiXCR, applied by TCRdb to the 5' RACE reads, yields one record per CDR3 protein. The sample consists of around 490,000 distinct CDR3 sequences, around 15% of them appearing once. These data also featured in a second study, about yellow fever vaccine responses in identical twins.

Sequenced input: CD4+ T cells sorted from blood. Receptor source: a woman aged 18-29 years in good health.

This rearrangement joins TRBV20-1 to TRBJ2-3, with 8 bases lining up with TRBD2. Germline V gene lookup returns CDR1 DFQATT and CDR2 SNEGSKA (reference sequence). With 3 bases clipped from V and 0 bases from J, the junction kept 2 bases outside the gene matches. This CDR3 is built from 14 residues. CDR3 protein: CSASGGGSTDTQYF. The DNA for the CDR3 is TGCAGTGCTAGTGGCGGGGGGAGCACAGATACGCAGTATTTT.

The CDR3 DNA reads TGTGCCATCAGAGATATCGGGAGAGGTACGCAGTATTTT. Translating gives CAIRDIGRGTQYF. The chain recombines TRBV10-3 with TRBJ2-3; D may be TRBD2 (6 bases). Trimming left V 6 bases short and J 8 bases short, with 15 bases between. The CDR3 spans 13 residues. Germline-derived CDR1 and CDR2 are ENHRY and SYGVKD.